This entry lists 26 T cell receptor beta chains sequenced from one sample in a study of T cell responses to AZD1222 COVID-19 vaccine. The method was immunoSEQ multiplex PCR; TCRdb's version includes in-frame clones alone and lacks a portion of them. The sample records 100,000 or so clones, less than 90% being singletons. The specimen was peripheral blood, collected on day 0 of AZD1222 vaccination. All receptors come from an adult in good health.

This chain connects TRBV5-3 to TRBJ2-7; 8 bases map to TRBD2. TRBV5-3 is an open reading frame, and its role is uncertain. The CDR3 length is 13 residues. The ends lost 4 bases at V and 5 bases at J; junction bases unmatched: 5. The CDR3 bases are TGTGCCAGAAGCCACGGGGGGGCGCACGAGCAGTACTTC. It yields the protein CARSHGGAHEQYF.

The chain recombines TRBV15 with TRBJ2-3; the D gene is possibly TRBD1 (5 bases). CDR1 LNHNV and CDR2 YYDKDF come from the germline V gene (reference sequence). V was pared by 3 bases and J by 1 base, with 8 bases between. This CDR3 is built from 14 residues. CDR3 amino acids: CATSRDIGTDTQYF. The CDR3 DNA sequence: TGTGCCACCAGCAGGGACATTGGCACAGATACGCAGTATTTT.

The rearrangement uses TRBV28 and TRBJ1-2, with TRBD1 as a possible D gene (6 bases). The CDR3 has 15 residues. Germline V gene sequence: CDR1 MDHEN, CDR2 SYDVKM. V was trimmed by 6 bases and J by 2 bases, leaving 16 bases between them. The CDR3 bases are TGTGCCAGCAGGTACAGGGATCATCTCAACTATGGCTACACCTTC. This gives the protein CASRYRDHLNYGYTF.

The chain recombines TRBV30 with TRBJ2-1; perhaps D is TRBD1 or TRBD2 (5 bases each). Germline values: CDR1 GTSNPN, CDR2 SVGIG (reference sequence). CDR3 length equals 14 residues. V was cut by 1 base and J by 5 bases, with 12 bases left in between. The CDR3 DNA is TGTGCCTGGAGTGGGGGTCTGGGGGACAATGAGCAGTTCTTC. Encoded protein: CAWSGGLGDNEQFF.

The chain employs TRBV27 and TRBJ2-7, with D perhaps matching TRBD1 (7 bases). V lost 3 bases and J lost 3, with 9 bases in between. The CDR3 runs to 13 residues. Germline-derived CDR1 and CDR2 are MNHEY and SMNVEV (reference sequence). The CDR3 sequence: CASSFQGGYEQYF. Here the CDR3 DNA reads TGTGCCAGCAGTTTTCAGGGGGGCTACGAGCAGTACTTC.

The chain recombines TRBV28 with TRBJ2-2; the D gene is possibly TRBD2 (5 bases). V gave up 3 bases and J gave up 4 bases, with 15 bases separating them. The CDR3 spans 16 residues. The germline V gene encodes CDR1 MDHEN and CDR2 SYDVKM. The CDR3 DNA reads as TGTGCCAGCAGTTTGTTCCGGGGATCGGGCACCGGGGAGCTGTTTTTT. Amino acid sequence: CASSLFRGSGTGELFF.

The CDR3 is CASSFERSNQPQHF. The CDR3 DNA sequence: TGTGCCAGCAGTTTTGAGAGGAGCAATCAGCCCCAGCATTTT. The rearrangement links TRBV6-6 to TRBJ1-5; D remains ambiguous. Trimming pared 4 bases from V and 1 base from J, leaving 8 bases between. Germline V gene sequence: CDR1 MNHNY, CDR2 SVGAGI (reference sequence). The CDR3 runs to 14 residues.

The rearrangement joins TRBV13 to TRBJ1-6; no firm D call. CDR1 is PRHDT and CDR2 is FYEKMQ in the germline V gene (reference sequence). V was trimmed by 5 bases and J by 2 bases, leaving 10 bases between them. The CDR3 is made up of 15 amino acids. The CDR3 spells CASSLAGTYNSPLHF. The CDR3 nucleotides are TGTGCCAGCAGCCTAGCCGGGACCTATAATTCACCCCTCCACTTT.

DNA for the CDR3: TGTGCCAGCAGTTTCATGGGGTCCTACAATGAGCAGTTCTTC. Protein product: CASSFMGSYNEQFF. This chain connects TRBV28 to TRBJ2-1, with D uncertain. The V and J ends lost 3 bases and 1 base respectively, with 7 bases between them. Germline CDR1 is MDHEN and CDR2 is SYDVKM. CDR3 length: 14 residues.

The J gene is TRBJ2-2, the V gene TRBV19; maybe TRBD1 (6 bases). The CDR3 sequence is 12 residues long. Per germline, CDR1 LNHDA and CDR2 SQIVND (reference sequence). V shed 6 bases and J shed 6 bases, with 8 bases lying between them. The CDR3 spells CASRSGAGELFF. The DNA of the CDR3 is TGTGCCAGTAGATCAGGGGCCGGGGAGCTGTTTTTT. The full variable domain, its missing parts supplied by reference TRBV19 and TRBJ2-2, is DGGITQSPKYLFRKEGQNVTLSCEQNLNHDAMYWYRQDPGQGLRLIYYSQIVNDFQKGDIAEGYSVSREKKESFPLTVTSAQKNPTAFYLCASRSGAGELFFGEGSRLTVL.

V is TRBV5-6 and J is TRBJ2-3, with D perhaps matching TRBD2 (5 bases). Germline V gives CDR1 SGHDT, CDR2 YYEEEE. The ends were cut back, 2 bases at V and 5 bases at J, with 9 bases in the middle. This CDR3 is built from 13 residues. CDR3 region: CASSFFRGDTQYF. CDR3 nucleotide sequence: TGTGCCAGCAGCTTTTTCCGGGGAGATACGCAGTATTTT.

This chain uses TRBV5-6 with TRBJ1-5; TRBD1 matches at 9 bases. The CDR3 length is 16 residues. V lost 4 bases and J lost 0; bases outside the gene matches: 5. Germline V lookup: CDR1 SGHDT, CDR2 YYEEEE. Written as DNA, the CDR3 is TGTGCCAGCAGCCCTGGGACAGGGCTTAGCAATCAGCCCCAGCATTTT. This encodes CASSPGTGLSNQPQHF.

V gene TRBV6-5 combines with J gene TRBJ1-1; 9 positions agree with TRBD1. CDR1 and CDR2 from the germline V gene are MNHEY and SVGAGI. This CDR3 is 15 amino acids long. V shed 6 bases and J 4 bases; nucleotides not matched to a gene: 9. CDR3 nucleotide sequence: TGTGCCAGCAGGGACAGGGGAAGAGGTTCCACTGAAGCTTTCTTT. This codes for CASRDRGRGSTEAFF.

This rearrangement joins TRBV6-1 to TRBJ2-3, with a possible D match to TRBD2 (5 bases). CDR3 length: 18 residues. CDR1 and CDR2 from the germline V gene are MNHNS and SASEGT. Between the trimmed V and J ends, which lost 2 bases and 0 bases, there was a span of 18 bases. The CDR3 reads CASSEPPSAETSTDTQYF. The CDR3 DNA is TGTGCCAGCAGTGAACCCCCGTCAGCGGAGACTAGCACAGATACGCAGTATTTT.

J is TRBJ2-2 and V is TRBV4-1; TRBD2 aligns across 8 bases. V trimming: 8 bases; J trimming: 6 bases; junction bases outside the gene matches: 8. This CDR3 region has 14 residues. Germline V lookup: CDR1 MGHRA, CDR2 YSYEKL. Written as DNA, the CDR3 is TGCGCCAGCGGGTTGACGGGAGGGCCCGGGGAGCTGTTTTTT. It translates to CASGLTGGPGELFF.

The gene calls are TRBV3-1 (or the pseudogene TRBV3-2) and TRBJ2-1; weak D call: TRBD2 (5 bases). Trimming pared 0 bases from V and 4 bases from J, leaving 13 bases between. The CDR3 contains 16 residues. From germline, CDR1 is LGHDT and CDR2 YNNKEL (reference sequence). CDR3 residues: CASSQDPGGWYNEQFF. CDR3 DNA sequence: TGTGCCAGCAGCCAAGATCCAGGCGGGTGGTACAATGAGCAGTTCTTC.

This clone was found once. CDR3 bases: TGTGCCAGCAGCTTAACCTCCGGGACCCCCATTGAATATGGCTACACCTTC. Translation gives CASSLTSGTPIEYGYTF. The gene calls are TRBV7-2 and TRBJ1-2; D might be TRBD1 (5 bases). CDR1 SGHTA and CDR2 FQGNSA come from the germline V gene. The V gene lost 2 bases and the J gene lost 5 bases, with 21 bases spanning the gap. This CDR3 contains 17 residues.

The rearrangement links TRBV6-4 to TRBJ2-1, with 8 bases aligning to TRBD1. The ends lost 7 bases at V and 7 bases at J; junction bases unmatched: 12. CDR3 length equals 15 residues. The germline V gene has CDR1 MRHNA and CDR2 SNTAGT. The DNA for the CDR3 is TGTGCCAGCAAGGACAGGGCTTCGGGGTTGAATGAGCAGTTCTTC. Its translation is CASKDRASGLNEQFF.

The chain employs TRBV27 and TRBJ2-7, with a tentative D call TRBD2 (6 bases). Trimming stripped 2 bases from V and 3 bases from J, with 11 bases between. This CDR3 has 14 amino acids. The germline CDR1 and CDR2 sequences are MNHEY and SMNVEV (reference sequence). CDR3 region: CASSLRQGGYEQYF. The CDR3, as DNA: TGTGCCAGCAGTTTAAGGCAGGGAGGCTACGAGCAGTACTTC.

This clone was observed a single time. The chain carries TRBV11-3 and TRBJ2-3, with TRBD2 matching 9 bases. With 6 bases clipped from V and 2 bases from J, the junction kept 6 bases outside the gene matches. In germline, CDR1 is SGHNT, CDR2 YENEEA. This CDR3 has 15 residues. The chain's CDR3 is CASSSSGVNTDTQYF. The DNA of the CDR3 is TGTGCCAGCAGTTCTAGCGGGGTGAACACAGATACGCAGTATTTT.

This rearrangement joins TRBV15 to TRBJ2-1; D is unresolved. The germline gives CDR1 LNHNV, CDR2 YYDKDF (reference sequence). The CDR3 is 14 residues long. Trimming pared 8 bases from V and 6 bases from J, leaving 17 bases between. The CDR3 sequence: CATAEPGLGNEQFF. CDR3 bases: TGTGCCACCGCAGAACCAGGTTTAGGCAATGAGCAGTTCTTC. Full variable domain (missing parts from reference TRBV15 and TRBJ2-1): DAMVIQNPRYQVTQFGKPVTLSCSQTLNHNVMYWYQQKSSQAPKLLFHYYDKDFNNEADTPDNFQSRRPNTSFCFLDIRSPGLGDTAMYLCATAEPGLGNEQFFGPGTRLTVL.

This chain uses TRBV6-1 with TRBJ2-4, with D perhaps TRBD2 (6 bases). Germline CDR1 and CDR2: MNHNS and SASEGT. The CDR3 runs to 15 residues. Trimming shortened V by 0 bases and J by 4 bases, and 10 bases separated the two germline ends. The DNA for the CDR3 is TGTGCCAGCAGTGAAGCGGGGGGTTGGAAAAACATTCAGTACTTC. As protein: CASSEAGGWKNIQYF.

J is TRBJ2-7 and V is TRBV27; D may be TRBD2 (5 bases). This CDR3 is built from 13 residues. Trimming shortened V by 8 bases and J by 3 bases, and 14 bases separated the two germline ends. Germline values: CDR1 MNHEY, CDR2 SMNVEV (reference sequence). CDR3 amino acids: CASGLNGYYEQYF. In nucleotides, the CDR3 is TGTGCCAGCGGACTCAATGGGTACTACGAGCAGTACTTC.

This chain joins TRBV7-6 and TRBJ2-1; 7 bases are shared with TRBD2. CDR3 length: 20 amino acids. CDR1 is SGHVS and CDR2 is FNYEAQ in the germline V gene. J lost 7 bases, V lost 5 bases, and 26 bases had no gene match. DNA for the CDR3: TGTGCCAGCAGCCGGCTCCCCGGCGGGACTACCTTTAGGGAAGTAAATGAGCAGTTCTTC. Translated: CASSRLPGGTTFREVNEQFF.

V usage is TRBV7-2 and J usage is TRBJ2-7; a possible D gene is TRBD2 (6 bases). Trimming pared 1 base from V and 4 bases from J, leaving 11 bases between. This CDR3 comprises 14 residues. Germline lookup yields CDR1 SGHTA and CDR2 FQGNSA. The CDR3 nucleotides are TGTGCCAGCAGCTTAGTGCGGGACCGATACGAGCAGTACTTC. This encodes CASSLVRDRYEQYF.

Here the CDR3 reads CASSFIGQVGQPQHF. The CDR3, as DNA: TGTGCCAGCAGTTTCATAGGACAGGTTGGACAGCCCCAGCATTTT. This chain links TRBV6-2 or TRBV6-3 with TRBJ1-5; 7 bases match TRBD1. With V trimmed by 4 bases and J by 7 bases, 10 bases remained unmatched. CDR1 is MNHEY and CDR2 is SVGEGT in the germline V gene. CDR3 length equals 15 residues.